This is a list of T cell receptor beta chains from one sample in a study of T cell responses to AZD1222 COVID-19 vaccine. Sequencing used immunoSEQ multiplex PCR; TCRdb keeps in-frame clones, though not all of them. There are about 82,000 clones in the sample; 90% occur only once, and about 5.2% lies in the top ten. Here the sequenced sample was peripheral blood, taken on day 0 of AZD1222 vaccination. The receptors originated from an adult in good health. Both conserved end residues are part of each CDR3. Fields, in order: clone size, D gene, J gene, V gene, CDR3 protein, CDR3 DNA. A D gene is named only where the DNA matches it firmly. Size values are once, few and many counts, or a class for expanded clones, and some rows have none.

- - TRBJ1-1 TRBV5-1 CASTQGQNTEAFF TGCGCCAGCACCCAGGGACAAAACACTGAAGCTTTCTTT
- - TRBJ2-2 TRBV3-1/TRBV3-2 CASSPQWGYTGELFF TGTGCCAGCAGCCCGCAGTGGGGCTACACCGGGGAGCTGTTTTTT
once - TRBJ2-7 TRBV6-5 CASSYSRFGYEQYF TGTGCCAGCAGTTACTCAAGGTTCGGGTACGAGCAGTACTTC
- - TRBJ1-2 TRBV15 CATSRDRQQEGYTF TGTGCCACCAGCAGAGATAGGCAGCAAGAAGGCTACACCTTC
- TRBD1 TRBJ2-5 TRBV28 CASSTGAGIAWYF TGTGCCAGCAGTACAGGGGCTGGAATTGCGTGGTACTTC
- TRBD1 TRBJ2-3 TRBV9 CASSRSGQPSTDTQYF TGTGCCAGCAGCCGCTCGGGACAGCCGAGCACAGATACGCAGTATTTT
few - TRBJ1-6 TRBV7-6 CASSLGLAGPNSPLHF TGTGCCAGCAGCTTAGGCCTAGCAGGGCCTAATTCACCCCTCCACTTT
- - TRBJ2-5 TRBV3-1/TRBV3-2 CASSPWRGAETQYF TGTGCCAGCAGCCCCTGGAGGGGGGCCGAGACCCAGTACTTC
- TRBD1 TRBJ2-1 TRBV5-5 CASSLARTGVNEQFF TGTGCCAGCAGCTTGGCCCGGACAGGGGTCAATGAGCAGTTCTTC
- - TRBJ1-1 TRBV4-3 CASSQAAFDTEAFF TGCGCCAGCAGCCAAGCGGCATTTGACACTGAAGCTTTCTTT
- TRBD2 TRBJ2-5 TRBV7-2 CASSRGLVGAETQYF TGTGCCAGCAGCCGCGGACTAGTCGGTGCAGAGACCCAGTACTTC
- - TRBJ1-2 TRBV4-2 CASSQGPLGWEGANYGYTF TGTGCCAGCAGCCAAGGGCCCCTAGGTTGGGAGGGCGCGAACTATGGCTACACCTTC
few - TRBJ1-1 TRBV27 CASSLLGQPEAFF TGTGCCAGCAGTTTACTCGGACAGCCTGAAGCTTTCTTT
once TRBD1 TRBJ2-1 TRBV7-7 CASSLVGTGENEQFF TGTGCTAGCAGCTTAGTCGGGACAGGGGAAAATGAGCAGTTCTTC
- - TRBJ2-7 TRBV2 CASSITGKGQYF TGTGCCAGCAGTATAACAGGGAAGGGGCAGTACTTC
once TRBD1 TRBJ1-2 TRBV28 CASIHRDRDGYTF TGTGCCAGCATCCACAGGGACAGGGATGGCTACACCTTC
- - TRBJ1-1 TRBV18 CASSPSQGSTAEAFF TGTGCCAGCTCACCCTCCCAGGGCTCGACGGCGGAAGCTTTCTTT
once - TRBJ2-1 TRBV10-3 CAISGSGRGYNEQFF TGTGCCATCAGTGGCTCGGGACGGGGGTACAATGAGCAGTTCTTC
- TRBD1 TRBJ2-1 TRBV28 CASSLPDRGRNEQFF TGTGCCAGCAGTCTCCCGGACAGGGGTAGGAATGAGCAGTTCTTC
- TRBD2 TRBJ2-5 TRBV4-1 CASSQDSVLAGRDQYF TGCGCCAGCAGCCAAGATTCGGTACTAGCGGGGAGGGACCAGTACTTC